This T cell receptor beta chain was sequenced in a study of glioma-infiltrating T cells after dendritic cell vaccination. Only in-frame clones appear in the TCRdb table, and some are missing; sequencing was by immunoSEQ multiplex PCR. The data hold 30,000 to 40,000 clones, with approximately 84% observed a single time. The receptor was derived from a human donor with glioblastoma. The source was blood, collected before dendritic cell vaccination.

CDR3 loop: CAIRRTGSSYEQYF. The CDR3 nucleotides read TGTGCCATCAGGAGGACAGGGAGCTCCTACGAGCAGTACTTC. The chain carries TRBV10-3 and TRBJ2-7, with 8 bases lining up with TRBD1. The ends lost 6 bases at V and 0 bases at J; junction bases unmatched: 4. This CDR3 contains 14 residues. Germline assignment: CDR1 ENHRY and CDR2 SYGVKD.